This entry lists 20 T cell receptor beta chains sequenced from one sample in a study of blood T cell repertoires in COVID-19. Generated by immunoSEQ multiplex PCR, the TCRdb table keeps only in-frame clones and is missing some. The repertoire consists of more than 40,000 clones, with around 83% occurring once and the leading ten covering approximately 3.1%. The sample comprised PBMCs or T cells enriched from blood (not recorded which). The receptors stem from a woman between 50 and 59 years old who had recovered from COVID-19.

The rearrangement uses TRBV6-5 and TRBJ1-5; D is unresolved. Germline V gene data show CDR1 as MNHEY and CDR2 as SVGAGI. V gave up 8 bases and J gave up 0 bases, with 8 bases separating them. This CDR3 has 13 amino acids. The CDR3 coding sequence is TGTGCCAGCCATGTACTTAGCAATCAGCCCCAGCATTTT. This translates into CASHVLSNQPQHF.

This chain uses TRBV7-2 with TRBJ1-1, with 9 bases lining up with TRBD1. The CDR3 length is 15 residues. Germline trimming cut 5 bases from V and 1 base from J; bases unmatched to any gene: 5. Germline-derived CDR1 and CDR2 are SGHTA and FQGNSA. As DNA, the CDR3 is TGTGCCAGCAGCCCCAGACAGGGGGAGAACACTGAAGCTTTCTTT. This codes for CASSPRQGENTEAFF.

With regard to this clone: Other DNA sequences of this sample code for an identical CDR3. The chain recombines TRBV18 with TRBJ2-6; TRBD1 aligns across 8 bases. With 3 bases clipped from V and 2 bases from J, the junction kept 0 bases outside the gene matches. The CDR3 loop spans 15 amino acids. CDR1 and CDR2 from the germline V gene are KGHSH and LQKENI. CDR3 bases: TGTGCCAGCTCACCGGACAGGGCTGGGGCCAACGTCCTGACTTTC. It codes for CASSPDRAGANVLTF.

The CDR3 nucleotides read TGTGCCAGCAGTCTGAAGGGGGCGATTGGAAACACCATATATTTT. Its translation: CASSLKGAIGNTIYF. J is TRBJ1-3 and V is TRBV5-5; 7 nucleotides align to TRBD1. Unmatched junction bases numbered 8, after V lost 5 bases and J lost 3 bases. The CDR3 runs 15 residues. The germline V gene encodes CDR1 SGHKS and CDR2 YYEKEE (reference sequence).

In DNA form, the CDR3 reads TGTGCCAGCAGCACAGGGCGTGTCACCGGGGAGCTGTTTTTT. Amino acid sequence: CASSTGRVTGELFF. This rearrangement joins TRBV7-9 to TRBJ2-2; D is possibly TRBD1 (6 bases). V was cut by 5 bases and J by 4 bases, with 11 bases left in between. Germline V gene data show CDR1 as SEHNR and CDR2 as FQNEAQ (reference sequence). The CDR3 totals 14 residues.

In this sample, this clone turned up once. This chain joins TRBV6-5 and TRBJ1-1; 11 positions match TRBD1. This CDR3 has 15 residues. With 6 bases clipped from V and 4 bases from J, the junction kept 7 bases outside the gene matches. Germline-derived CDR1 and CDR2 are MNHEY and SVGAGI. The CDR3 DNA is TGTGCCAGCAGGCCGGGACAGGGGGACGTCACTGAAGCTTTCTTT. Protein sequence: CASRPGQGDVTEAFF.

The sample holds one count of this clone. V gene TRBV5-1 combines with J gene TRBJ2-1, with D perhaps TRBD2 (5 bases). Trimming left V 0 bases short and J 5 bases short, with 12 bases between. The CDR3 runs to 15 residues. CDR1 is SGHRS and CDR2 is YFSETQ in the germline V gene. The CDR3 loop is CASSLGTTTNNEQFF. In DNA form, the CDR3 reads TGCGCCAGCAGCTTGGGTACGACTACGAACAATGAGCAGTTCTTC.

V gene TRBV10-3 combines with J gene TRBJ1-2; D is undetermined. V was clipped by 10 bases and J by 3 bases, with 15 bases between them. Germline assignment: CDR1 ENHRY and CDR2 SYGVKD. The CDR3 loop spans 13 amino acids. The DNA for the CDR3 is TGTGCCAAAGCTTCAAGGGAGGACTATGGCTACACCTTC. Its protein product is CAKASREDYGYTF.

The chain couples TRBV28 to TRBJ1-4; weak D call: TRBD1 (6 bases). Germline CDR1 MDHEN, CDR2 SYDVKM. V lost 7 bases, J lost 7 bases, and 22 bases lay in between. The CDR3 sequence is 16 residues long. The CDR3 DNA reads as TGTGCCAGCACCCTCCCTATCGGGGGGCCGGGTGAAAAACTGTTTTTT. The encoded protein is CASTLPIGGPGEKLFF.

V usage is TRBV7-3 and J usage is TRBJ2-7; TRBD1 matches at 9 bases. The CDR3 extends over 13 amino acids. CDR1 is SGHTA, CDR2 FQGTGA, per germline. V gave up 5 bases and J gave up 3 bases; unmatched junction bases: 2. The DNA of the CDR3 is TGTGCCAGCAGCCGGACAGGGGACTACGAGCAGTACTTC. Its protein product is CASSRTGDYEQYF.

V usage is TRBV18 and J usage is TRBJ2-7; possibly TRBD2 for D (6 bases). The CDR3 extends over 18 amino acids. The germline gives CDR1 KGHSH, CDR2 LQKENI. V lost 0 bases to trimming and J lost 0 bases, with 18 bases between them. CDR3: CASSPPAYSSASSYEQYF. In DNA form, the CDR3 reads TGTGCCAGCTCACCACCGGCTTATTCTAGCGCTAGCTCCTACGAGCAGTACTTC.

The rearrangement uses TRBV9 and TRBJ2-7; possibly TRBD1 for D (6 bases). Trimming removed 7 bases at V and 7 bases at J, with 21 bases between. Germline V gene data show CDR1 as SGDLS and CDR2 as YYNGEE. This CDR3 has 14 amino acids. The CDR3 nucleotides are TGTGCCAGCGGCGGACCGGACAGTTCAGAAGAGCAGTACTTC. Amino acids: CASGGPDSSEEQYF.

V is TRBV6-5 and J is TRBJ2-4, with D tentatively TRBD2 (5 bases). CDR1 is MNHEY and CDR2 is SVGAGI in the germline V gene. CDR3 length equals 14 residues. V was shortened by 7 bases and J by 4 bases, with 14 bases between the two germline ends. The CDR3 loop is CASIDMERKNIQYF. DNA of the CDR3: TGTGCCAGCATCGATATGGAGCGGAAAAACATTCAGTACTTC.

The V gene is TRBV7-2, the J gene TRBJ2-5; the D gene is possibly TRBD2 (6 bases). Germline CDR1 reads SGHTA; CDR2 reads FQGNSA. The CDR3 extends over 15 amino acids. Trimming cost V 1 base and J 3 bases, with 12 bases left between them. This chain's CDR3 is CASSLGGRGEETQYF. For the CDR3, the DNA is TGTGCCAGCAGCTTAGGAGGGCGGGGAGAAGAGACCCAGTACTTC.

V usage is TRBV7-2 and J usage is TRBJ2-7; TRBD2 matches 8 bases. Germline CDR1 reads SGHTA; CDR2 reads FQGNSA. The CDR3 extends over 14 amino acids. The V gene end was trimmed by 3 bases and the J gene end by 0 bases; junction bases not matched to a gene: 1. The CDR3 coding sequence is TGTGCCAGCAGCTTCAGCGGGAGCTCCTACGAGCAGTACTTC. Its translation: CASSFSGSSYEQYF.

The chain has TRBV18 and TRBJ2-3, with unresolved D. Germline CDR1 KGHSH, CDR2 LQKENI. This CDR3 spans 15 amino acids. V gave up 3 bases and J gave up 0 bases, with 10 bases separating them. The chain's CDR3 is CASSPVGGSTDTQYF. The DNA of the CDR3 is TGTGCCAGCTCACCGGTCGGCGGAAGCACAGATACGCAGTATTTT.

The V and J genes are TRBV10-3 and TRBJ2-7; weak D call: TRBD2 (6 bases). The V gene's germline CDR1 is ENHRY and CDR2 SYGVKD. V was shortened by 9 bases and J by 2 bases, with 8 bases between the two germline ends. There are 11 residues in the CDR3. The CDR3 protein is CAMGGPYEQYF. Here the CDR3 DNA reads TGTGCCATGGGGGGACCCTACGAGCAGTACTTC.

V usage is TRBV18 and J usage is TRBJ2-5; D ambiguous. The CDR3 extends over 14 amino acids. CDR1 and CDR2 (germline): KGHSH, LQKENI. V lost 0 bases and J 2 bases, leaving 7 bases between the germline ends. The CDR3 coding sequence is TGTGCCAGCTCACCACCAACGGTACAAGAGACCCAGTACTTC. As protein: CASSPPTVQETQYF. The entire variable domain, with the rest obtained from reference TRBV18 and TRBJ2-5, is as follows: NAGVMQNPRHLVRRRGQEARLRCSPMKGHSHVYWYRQLPEEGLKFMVYLQKENIIDESGMPKERFSAEFPKEGPSILRIQQVVRGDSAAYFCASSPPTVQETQYFGPGTRLLVL.

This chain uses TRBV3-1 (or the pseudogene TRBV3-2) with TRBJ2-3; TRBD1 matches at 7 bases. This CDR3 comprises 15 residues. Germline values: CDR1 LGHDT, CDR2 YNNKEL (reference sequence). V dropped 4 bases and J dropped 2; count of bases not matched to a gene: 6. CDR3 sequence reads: CASSLRTGITDTQYF. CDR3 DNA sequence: TGTGCCAGCAGCCTACGGACAGGAATCACAGATACGCAGTATTTT.

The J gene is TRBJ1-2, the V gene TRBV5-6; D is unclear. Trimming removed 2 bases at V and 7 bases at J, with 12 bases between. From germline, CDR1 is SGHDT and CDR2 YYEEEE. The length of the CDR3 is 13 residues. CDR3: CASSFTRAGGYTF. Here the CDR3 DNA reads TGTGCCAGCAGCTTCACGCGGGCTGGTGGCTACACCTTC.